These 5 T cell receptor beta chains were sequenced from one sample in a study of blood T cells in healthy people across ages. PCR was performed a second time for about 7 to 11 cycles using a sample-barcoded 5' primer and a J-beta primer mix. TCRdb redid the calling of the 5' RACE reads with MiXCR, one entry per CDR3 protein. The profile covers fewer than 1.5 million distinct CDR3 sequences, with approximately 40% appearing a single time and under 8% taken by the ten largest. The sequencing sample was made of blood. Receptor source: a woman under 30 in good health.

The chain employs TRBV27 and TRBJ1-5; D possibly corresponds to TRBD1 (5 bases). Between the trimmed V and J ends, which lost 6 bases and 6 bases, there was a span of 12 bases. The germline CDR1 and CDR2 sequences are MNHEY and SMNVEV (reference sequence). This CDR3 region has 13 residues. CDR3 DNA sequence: TGTGCCAGCAGCTGGTCAGGGACTCAGCCCCAGCATTTT. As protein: CASSWSGTQPQHF.

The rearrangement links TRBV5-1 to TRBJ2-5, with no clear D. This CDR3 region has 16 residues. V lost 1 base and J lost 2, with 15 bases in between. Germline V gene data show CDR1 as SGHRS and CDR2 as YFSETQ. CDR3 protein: CASSLLSELLQETQYF. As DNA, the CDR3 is TGCGCCAGCAGCTTGTTGTCAGAACTCCTTCAAGAGACCCAGTACTTC.

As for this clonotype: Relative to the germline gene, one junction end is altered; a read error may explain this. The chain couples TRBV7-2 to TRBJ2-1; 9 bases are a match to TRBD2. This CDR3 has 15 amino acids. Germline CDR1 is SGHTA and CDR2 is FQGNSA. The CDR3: CASSTGTSSYNEQVF. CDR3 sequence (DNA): TGTGCCAGCAGCACCGGGACTAGCTCCTACAATGAGCAGGTCTTC.

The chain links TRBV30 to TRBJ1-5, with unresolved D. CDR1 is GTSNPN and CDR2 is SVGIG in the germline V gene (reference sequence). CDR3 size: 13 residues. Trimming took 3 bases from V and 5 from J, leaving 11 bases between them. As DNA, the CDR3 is TGTGCCTGGAGCCCATCGTTGGATCAGCCCCAGCATTTT. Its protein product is CAWSPSLDQPQHF.

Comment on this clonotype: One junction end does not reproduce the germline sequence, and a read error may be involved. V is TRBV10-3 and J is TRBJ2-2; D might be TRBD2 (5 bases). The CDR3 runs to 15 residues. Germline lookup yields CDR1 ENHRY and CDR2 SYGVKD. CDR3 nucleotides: TGTGCCATCAGTGATTCCGCCAGGAACACCGGGAAGCTGTTTTTT. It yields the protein CAISDSARNTGKLFF.